What follows is one T cell receptor (beta chain) and its context. Its antigen is as yet unknown. CDR1 is SGHRS and CDR2 is YFSETQ in the germline V gene. This CDR3 spans 15 amino acids. The junction had 9 bases not matched to a gene; V was cut back by 7 bases and J by 4 bases. The sample belongs to a study of early stage breast cancer tumors. Study-level information: Of roughly 17 invasive breast tumors, about a dozen were hormone receptor-positive, HER2-negative. Study-wide results and limits: Tumors had about 2.4-fold higher T cell density and higher clonality than adjacent normal breast tissue. Functional markers like CD4, CD8 and FOXP3 were missed in bulk sequencing.

The method was immunoSEQ multiplex PCR; TCRdb's version includes in-frame clones alone and lacks a portion of them. The sample includes about 28,000 clones, about 59% of them seen just once. The TCR was taken from a person aged 50 to 59 with breast cancer. Sequencing used breast tumor tissue. The V gene is TRBV5-1, the J gene TRBJ2-7, with 12 nucleotides matching TRBD2. The CDR3 region is CASGHLAGGPYEQYF. The CDR3 DNA follows: TGCGCCAGCGGACATCTAGCGGGAGGGCCTTACGAGCAGTACTTC.